These T cell receptor beta chains were read from a single sample in a study of T cell repertoires in ileal Crohn's disease. Clones were read by immunoSEQ multiplex PCR, and TCRdb kept only the in-frame ones, dropping some. The sample has about 4,000 clones; about four fifths are singletons. The sample taken for sequencing was ileal tissue. The receptors were sampled from an adult with Crohn's disease. Each CDR3 is given with its conserved first and last residue. A D gene is named only where the DNA matches it firmly. Size is stated for part of the rows, as once, few or many counts, or as a class when the clone is expanded.

D	size	V	J	DNA	CDR3
.	once	TRBV4-3	TRBJ2-7	TGCGCCAGCAGCCCGGGGAGGGGGTCAGACGAGCAGTACTTC	CASSPGRGSDEQYF
TRBD2	.	TRBV5-8	TRBJ2-1	TGTGCCAGCAGCTCCGGGACTAGCGGGAGGGCCAATGAGCAGTTCTTC	CASSSGTSGRANEQFF
TRBD1	.	TRBV7-9	TRBJ1-6	TGTGCCAGCAGAAAGACAGGGGCGGGTTCACCCCTCCACTTT	CASRKTGAGSPLHF
TRBD2	.	TRBV5-1	TRBJ2-1	TGCGCCAGCAGCTTGGAGACTAGCGGGGTGTACAATGAGCAGTTCTTC	CASSLETSGVYNEQFF
.	.	TRBV7-2	TRBJ2-1	TGTGCCAGCAGCTTAGAAGCCATAAATGAGCAGTTCTTC	CASSLEAINEQFF
.	.	TRBV18	TRBJ1-5	TGTGCCAGCTCCCCCGACAGAAATCAGCCCCAGCATTTT	CASSPDRNQPQHF
TRBD2	.	TRBV15	TRBJ2-7	TGTGCCACCAGAGAAGCGGGAGCAACCTACGAGCAGTACTTC	CATREAGATYEQYF
.	.	TRBV6-6	TRBJ1-2	TGTGCCAGCAGTCTAGATGGCTACACCTTC	CASSLDGYTF
.	.	TRBV11-2	TRBJ2-3	TGTGCCAGCCATACAGGGAACACAGATACGCAGTATTTT	CASHTGNTDTQYF
.	.	TRBV28	TRBJ1-6	TGTGCCAGCAGAACAGGCTATAATTCACCCCTCCACTTT	CASRTGYNSPLHF
.	.	TRBV4-3	TRBJ2-7	TGCGCCAGCAGTCGGGGGACCGGGCCTTCCTACGAGCAGTACTTC	CASSRGTGPSYEQYF
TRBD1	.	TRBV6-1	TRBJ1-2	TGTGCCAGCAGGTCGCCGGGACAGGGGGCGGCGGGCTACACCTTC	CASRSPGQGAAGYTF
.	.	TRBV28	TRBJ2-7	TGTGCCAGCAGTTTATTAGCCAGGGAATTCTACGAGCAGTACTTC	CASSLLAREFYEQYF
TRBD1	.	TRBV19	TRBJ2-7	TGTGCCAGTAGCCGTCCCGGGACAGGGGACGAGCAGTACTTC	CASSRPGTGDEQYF
.	.	TRBV7-2	TRBJ2-2	TGTGCCAGCAGCTTCTCCACCGGGGAGCTGTTTTTT	CASSFSTGELFF
.	.	TRBV18	TRBJ1-4	TGTGCCAGCTCACCCTCCGGGGGACTATATGAAAAACTGTTTTTT	CASSPSGGLYEKLFF
TRBD1	.	TRBV29-1	TRBJ1-1	TGCAGCGTTCAGGGGGCGAGCACTGAAGCTTTCTTT	CSVQGASTEAFF
TRBD2	.	TRBV7-9	TRBJ2-1	TGTGCCAGCAGCCCCCATAAGCGGGACCCGAAGAATTACAATGAGCAGTTCTTC	CASSPHKRDPKNYNEQFF
.	.	TRBV2	TRBJ1-1	TGTGCCAGCAGTGTCAAACAGGTCACTGAAGCTTTCTTT	CASSVKQVTEAFF
.	.	TRBV7-8	TRBJ2-6	TGTGCCAGCAGCCTGAGACTCTCTGGGGCCAACGTCCTGACTTTC	CASSLRLSGANVLTF
.	.	TRBV30	TRBJ1-2	TGTGCCTGGAGTAGGAGCAATGGATATGGCTACACCTTC	CAWSRSNGYGYTF
.	.	TRBV5-1	TRBJ1-6	TGCGCCAGCAGCTTGACGCTTAGCTCCTATAATTCACCCCTCCACTTT	CASSLTLSSYNSPLHF
TRBD1	few	TRBV6-5	TRBJ1-6	TGTGCCAGCATCCCCGGGACAGAGACTTCACCCCTCCACTTT	CASIPGTETSPLHF
.	few	TRBV2	TRBJ2-2	TGTGCCAGCAGGCCGGACTCCGCCGGGGAGCTGTTTTTT	CASRPDSAGELFF
TRBD1	.	TRBV12-5	TRBJ1-5	TGTGCTAGTGGTTTGGGTGGGACAGGGAGTCAGCCCCAGCATTTT	CASGLGGTGSQPQHF
TRBD2	.	TRBV7-2	TRBJ2-2	TGTGCCAGCAGCTATCCTAGCGGGGGGGCGAACACCGGGGAGCTGTTTTTT	CASSYPSGGANTGELFF
.	.	TRBV7-2	TRBJ2-7	TGTGCCAGCAGCTTAGGGGGGGGCCCTCCCTACGAGCAGTACTTC	CASSLGGGPPYEQYF
TRBD1	.	TRBV7-3	TRBJ2-3	TGTGCCAGCAGCTCGGACAGGGGGACAGATACGCAGTATTTT	CASSSDRGTDTQYF
.	few	TRBV5-1	TRBJ2-7	TGCGCCAGCAGCTTGGACAGCTTCTACGAGCAGTACTTC	CASSLDSFYEQYF
TRBD2	once	TRBV7-2	TRBJ2-2	TGTGCCAGCAGCCCCGGACTAGTCCGTGCCGGGGAGCTGTTTTTT	CASSPGLVRAGELFF
TRBD1	.	TRBV7-2	TRBJ2-7	TGTGCCAGCAGCTTGGGACAGGGGGCAAGGCACGAGCAGTACTTC	CASSLGQGARHEQYF
.	.	TRBV6-6	TRBJ1-4	TGTGCCAGCAGTTTCAGGGGTTGGGCTAATGAAAAACTGTTTTTT	CASSFRGWANEKLFF
.	few	TRBV6-5	TRBJ1-2	TGTGCCAGCAGCCAACTCGGGACACCTTCTGGCTACACCTTC	CASSQLGTPSGYTF
TRBD2	.	TRBV28	TRBJ2-2	TGTGCCAGCAGTTTACGTGGGAGGGCCTTCTTTTATCCCGGGGAGCTGTTTTTT	CASSLRGRAFFYPGELFF
TRBD1	.	TRBV9	TRBJ1-3	TGTGCCAGCAGCATTACAGGGGGCTCTGGAAACACCATATATTTT	CASSITGGSGNTIYF
.	.	TRBV18	TRBJ2-5	TGTGCCAGCTCACCAGGGCAGAGAGAGACCCAGTACTTC	CASSPGQRETQYF
TRBD2	.	TRBV9	TRBJ2-1	TGTGCCAGCAGCCCCCCCCGGGCTAGCGGGAGCCATGAGCAGTTCTTC	CASSPPRASGSHEQFF
.	.	TRBV5-4	TRBJ2-5	TGTGCCAGCACCTCTCAAGAGACCCAGTACTTC	CASTSQETQYF
.	.	TRBV6-1	TRBJ1-1	TGTGCCAGCAGCCAAACAGGGAACACTGAAGCTTTCTTT	CASSQTGNTEAFF
.	few	TRBV5-6	TRBJ1-2	TGTGCCAGCAGGGGGCAAGACTATGGCTACACCTTC	CASRGQDYGYTF